This T cell receptor beta chain was identified in a study of T cell repertoires in cytomegalovirus infection. Across the study: Indications of both CMV infection and matching HLA type were provided by public TCR beta signatures. Study results and limitations: Summed public TCR beta family frequency identified CMV carriers bearing the relevant HLA.

TCRdb analysed the reads with MiXCR anew, one entry per CDR3 protein. Of some 300,000 distinct CDR3 sequences in the sample, about a sixth are singletons; the top ten hold 9.5% to 15%. CDR1 and CDR2 from the germline V gene are DFQATT and SNEGSKA (reference sequence). CDR3 length equals 15 residues. With 6 bases removed from V and 0 bases from J, the gap between germline ends came to 18 bases. Concerning this clonotype: The antigen is undetermined.

The sequence was collected from a human donor in good health (CMV status not recorded). Some clones in this sample may be carry-over from other donors' samples. Sequencing used PBMCs. The chain carries TRBV20-1 and TRBJ2-7; a weak D match, TRBD2 (5 bases). For the CDR3, the DNA is TGCAGTGCCCCCCTTTGGGAGAGGGTCTCCTACGAGCAGTACTTC. This sequence encodes CSAPLWERVSYEQYF.